This TCR beta chain was retrieved from a study of OX40 agonist ivuxolimab in advanced cancers. For the study at large: The study gave patients intravenous ivuxolimab at 0.01 to 10 mg/kg every 2 weeks. Findings of the study overall: CD4+ and CD8+ blood T cells expanded clonally by week 6 at 0.1 to 3.0 mg/kg.

Germline V lookup: CDR1 MGHDK, CDR2 SYGVNS. The germline V and J ends were trimmed by 4 bases and 4 bases, with 10 bases remaining between them. The CDR3 is 14 amino acids. Worth noting for this clone: Its target is not known.

Blood sampling took place at baseline, cycle 4 day 1, and cycle 7 day 1. TCRdb's copy holds only in-frame clones and misses some; the assay was immunoSEQ multiplex PCR. The table has 58,000 or so clones, about 80% seen once. The genes are TRBV25-1 and TRBJ2-2; TRBD2 is a possible D gene (6 bases). The source of this sequence is an adult with an advanced solid tumor such as melanoma, head and neck, liver or kidney cancer. The sequencing used CD4+ or CD8+ T cells sorted from blood, collected in a trial of the OX40 agonist ivuxolimab. The CDR3 protein is CASSASGGTGELFF. The CDR3 region has the DNA TGTGCCAGCAGTGCATCCGGGGGCACCGGGGAGCTGTTTTTT.